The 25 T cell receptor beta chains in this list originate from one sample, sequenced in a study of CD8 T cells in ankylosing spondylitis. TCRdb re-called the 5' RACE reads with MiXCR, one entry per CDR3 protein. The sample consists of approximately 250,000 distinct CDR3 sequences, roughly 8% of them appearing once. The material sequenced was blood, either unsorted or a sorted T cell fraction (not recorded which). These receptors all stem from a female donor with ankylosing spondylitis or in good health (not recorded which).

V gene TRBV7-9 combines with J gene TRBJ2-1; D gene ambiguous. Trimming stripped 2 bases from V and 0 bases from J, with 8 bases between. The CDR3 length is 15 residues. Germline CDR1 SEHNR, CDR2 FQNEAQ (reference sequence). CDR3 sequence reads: CASSLIRSSYNEQFF. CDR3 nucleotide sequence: TGTGCCAGCAGCTTAATCCGCAGCTCCTACAATGAGCAGTTCTTC.

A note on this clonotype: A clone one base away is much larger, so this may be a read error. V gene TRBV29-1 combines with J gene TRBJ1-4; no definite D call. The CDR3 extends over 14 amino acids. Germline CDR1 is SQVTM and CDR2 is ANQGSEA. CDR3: CSVDVGMSNKKLFF. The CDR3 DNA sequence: TGCAGCGTGGACGTAGGGATGTCTAATAAAAAACTGTTTTTT.

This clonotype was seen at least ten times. The chain's CDR3 is CASSQEIGYAAVQETQYF. Written as DNA, the CDR3 is TGTGCCAGCAGCCAAGAGATAGGGTATGCGGCGGTCCAAGAGACCCAGTACTTC. The genes are TRBV3-1 and TRBJ2-5; D remains ambiguous. The CDR3 is 18 amino acids. The germline gives CDR1 LGHDT, CDR2 YNNKEL (reference sequence). V shed 0 bases and J shed 1 base, with 18 bases lying between them.

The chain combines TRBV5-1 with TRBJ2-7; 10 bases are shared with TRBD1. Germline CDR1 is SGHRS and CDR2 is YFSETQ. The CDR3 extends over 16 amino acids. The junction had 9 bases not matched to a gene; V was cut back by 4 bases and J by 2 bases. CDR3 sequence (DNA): TGCGCCAGCAGCGTCTTATCCGGGACAGGGGCCTACGAGCAGTACTTC. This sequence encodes CASSVLSGTGAYEQYF.

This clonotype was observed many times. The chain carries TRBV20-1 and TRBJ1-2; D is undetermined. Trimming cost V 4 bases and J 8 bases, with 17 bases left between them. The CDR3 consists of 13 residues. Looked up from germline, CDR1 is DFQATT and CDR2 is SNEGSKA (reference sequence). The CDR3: CSANIQRQWGYTF. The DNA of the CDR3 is TGCAGTGCTAACATACAAAGACAATGGGGCTACACCTTC.

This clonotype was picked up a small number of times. CDR3 sequence: CASSPRWTEAFF. Here the CDR3 DNA reads TGTGCCAGTAGTCCCCGGTGGACTGAAGCTTTCTTT. The chain uses TRBV19 and TRBJ1-1; no clear D gene. V lost 5 bases to trimming and J lost 5 bases, with 9 bases between them. Germline V CDR1 and CDR2: LNHDA, SQIVND (reference sequence). The CDR3 is made up of 12 amino acids.

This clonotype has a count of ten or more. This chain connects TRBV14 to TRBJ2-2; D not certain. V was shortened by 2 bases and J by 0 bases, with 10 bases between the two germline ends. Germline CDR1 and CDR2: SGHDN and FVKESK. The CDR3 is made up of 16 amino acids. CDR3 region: CASSQTTLANTGELFF. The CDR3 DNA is TGTGCCAGCAGCCAAACGACTCTCGCGAACACCGGGGAGCTGTTTTTT.

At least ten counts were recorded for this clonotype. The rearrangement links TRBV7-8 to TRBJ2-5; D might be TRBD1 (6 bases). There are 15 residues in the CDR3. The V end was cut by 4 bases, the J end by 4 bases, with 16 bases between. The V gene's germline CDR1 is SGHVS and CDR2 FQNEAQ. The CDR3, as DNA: TGTGCCAGCAGCTCCGAGCTGACAGGAACAGAGACCCAGTACTTC. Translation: CASSSELTGTETQYF.

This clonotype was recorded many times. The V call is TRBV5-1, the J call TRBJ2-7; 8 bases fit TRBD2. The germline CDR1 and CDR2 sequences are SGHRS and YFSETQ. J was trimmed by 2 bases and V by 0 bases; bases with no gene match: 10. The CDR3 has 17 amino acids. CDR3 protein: CASSLGASGSSTYEQYF. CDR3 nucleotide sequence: TGCGCCAGCAGCTTGGGAGCTAGCGGGTCCTCGACCTACGAGCAGTACTTC.

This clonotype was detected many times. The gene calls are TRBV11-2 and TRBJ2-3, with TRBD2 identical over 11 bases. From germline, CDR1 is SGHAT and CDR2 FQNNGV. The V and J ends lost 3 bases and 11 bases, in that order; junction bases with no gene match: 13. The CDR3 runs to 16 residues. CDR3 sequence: CASSLVTVRLAGWQYF. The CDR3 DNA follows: TGTGCCAGCAGCTTGGTAACTGTGCGACTAGCGGGATGGCAGTATTTT. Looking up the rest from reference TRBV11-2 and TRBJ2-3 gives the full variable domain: EAGVAQSPRYKIIEKRQSVAFWCNPISGHATLYWYQQILGQGPKLLIQFQNNGVVDDSQLPKDRFSAERLKGVDSTLKIQPAKLEDSAVYLCASSLVTVRLAGWQYFGPGTRLTVL.

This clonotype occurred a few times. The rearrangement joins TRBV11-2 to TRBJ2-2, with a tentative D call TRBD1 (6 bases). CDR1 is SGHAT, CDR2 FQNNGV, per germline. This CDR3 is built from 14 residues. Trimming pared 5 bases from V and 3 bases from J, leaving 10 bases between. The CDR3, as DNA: TGTGCCAGCAGCGCCACAGGGCACACCGGGGAGCTGTTTTTT. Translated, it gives CASSATGHTGELFF.

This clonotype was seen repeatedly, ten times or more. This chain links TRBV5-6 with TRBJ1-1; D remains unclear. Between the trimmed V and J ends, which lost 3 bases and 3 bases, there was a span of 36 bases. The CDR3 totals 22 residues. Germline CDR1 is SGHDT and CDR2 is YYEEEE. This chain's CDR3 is CASSSLRDGLVRRVDGYTEAFF. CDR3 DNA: TGTGCCAGCAGCTCCCTTCGTGATGGGCTTGTCAGGAGGGTGGATGGGTACACTGAAGCTTTCTTT.

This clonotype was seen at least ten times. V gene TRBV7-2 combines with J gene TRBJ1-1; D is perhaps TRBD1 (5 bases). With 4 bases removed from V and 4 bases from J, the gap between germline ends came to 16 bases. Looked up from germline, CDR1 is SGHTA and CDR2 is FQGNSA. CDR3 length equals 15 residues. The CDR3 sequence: CASSSDHGGTTEAFF. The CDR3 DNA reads TGTGCCAGCAGCTCGGACCACGGGGGGACCACTGAAGCTTTCTTT.

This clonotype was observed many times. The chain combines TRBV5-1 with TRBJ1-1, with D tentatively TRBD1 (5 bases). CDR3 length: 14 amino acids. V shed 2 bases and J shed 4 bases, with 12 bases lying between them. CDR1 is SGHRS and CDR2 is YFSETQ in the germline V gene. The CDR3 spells CASSFGPGGTEAFF. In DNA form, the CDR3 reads TGCGCCAGCAGCTTTGGGCCGGGGGGCACTGAAGCTTTCTTT.

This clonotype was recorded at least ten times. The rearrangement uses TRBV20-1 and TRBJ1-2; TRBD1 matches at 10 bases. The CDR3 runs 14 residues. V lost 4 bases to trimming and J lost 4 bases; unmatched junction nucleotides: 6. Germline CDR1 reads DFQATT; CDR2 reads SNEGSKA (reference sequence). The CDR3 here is CSAILRDRGYGYTF. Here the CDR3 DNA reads TGCAGTGCTATCCTCCGGGACAGGGGCTATGGCTACACCTTC.

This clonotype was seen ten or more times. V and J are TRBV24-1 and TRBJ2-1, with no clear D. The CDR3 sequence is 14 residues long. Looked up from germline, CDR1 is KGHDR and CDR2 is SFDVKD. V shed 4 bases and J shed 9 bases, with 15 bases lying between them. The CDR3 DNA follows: TGTGCCACCAGTGACCGGGCCGGGTTTGGTGAGCAGTTCTTC. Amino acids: CATSDRAGFGEQFF.

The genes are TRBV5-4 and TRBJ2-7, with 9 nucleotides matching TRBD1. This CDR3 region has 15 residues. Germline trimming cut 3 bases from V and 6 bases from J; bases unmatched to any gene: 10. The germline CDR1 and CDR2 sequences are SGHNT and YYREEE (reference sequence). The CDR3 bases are TGTGCCAGCAGCTCGGGACAGGGTGTTGTCCTCGAGCAGTACTTC. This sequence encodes CASSSGQGVVLEQYF. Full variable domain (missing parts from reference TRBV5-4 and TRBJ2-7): ETGVTQSPTHLIKTRGQQVTLRCSSQSGHNTVSWYQQALGQGPQFIFQYYREEENGRGNFPPRFSGLQFPNYSSELNVNALELDDSALYLCASSSGQGVVLEQYFGPGTRLTVT.

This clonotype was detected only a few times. The CDR3 here is CATSDHSGSYNEQFF. DNA for the CDR3: TGTGCCACCAGTGATCATAGCGGGAGTTACAATGAGCAGTTCTTC. The chain has TRBV24-1 and TRBJ2-1; 9 nucleotides match TRBD2. After removal of 3 bases from V and 4 bases from J, the junction contained 3 bases not matched to a gene. Germline V gene sequence: CDR1 KGHDR, CDR2 SFDVKD. The CDR3 length is 15 residues.

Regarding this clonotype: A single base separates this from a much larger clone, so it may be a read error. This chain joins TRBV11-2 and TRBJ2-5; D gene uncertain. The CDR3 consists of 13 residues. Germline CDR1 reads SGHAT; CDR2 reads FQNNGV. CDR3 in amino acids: CASSLTIREAQYF. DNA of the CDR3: TGTGCCAGCAGCTTGACAATCCGAGAGGCCCAGTACTTC.

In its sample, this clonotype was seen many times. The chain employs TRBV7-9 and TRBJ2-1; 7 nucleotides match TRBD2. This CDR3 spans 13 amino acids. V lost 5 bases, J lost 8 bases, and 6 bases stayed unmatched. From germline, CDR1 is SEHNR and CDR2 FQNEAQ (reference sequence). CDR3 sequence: CASSPRREHEQFF. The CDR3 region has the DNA TGTGCCAGCAGCCCGCGGCGGGAGCATGAGCAGTTCTTC.

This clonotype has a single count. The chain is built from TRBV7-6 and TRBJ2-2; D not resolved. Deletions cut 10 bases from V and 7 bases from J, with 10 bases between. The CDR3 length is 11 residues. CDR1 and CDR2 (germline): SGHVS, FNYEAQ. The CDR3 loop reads CAIPEFGELFF. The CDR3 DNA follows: TGTGCCATCCCGGAATTCGGGGAGCTGTTTTTT. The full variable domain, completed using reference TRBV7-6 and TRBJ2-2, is GAGVSQSPRYKVTKRGQDVALRCDPISGHVSLYWYRQALGQGPEFLTYFNYEAQQDKSGLPNDRFSAERPEGSISTLTIQRTEQRDSAMYRCAIPEFGELFFGEGSRLTVL.

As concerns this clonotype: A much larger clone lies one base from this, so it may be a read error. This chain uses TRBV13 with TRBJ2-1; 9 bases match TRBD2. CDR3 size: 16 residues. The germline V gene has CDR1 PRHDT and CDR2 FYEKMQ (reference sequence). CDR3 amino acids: CTSSPNGLAMYNEQFF. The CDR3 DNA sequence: TGTACCAGCAGCCCGAATGGACTAGCGATGTACAATGAGCAGTTCTTC.

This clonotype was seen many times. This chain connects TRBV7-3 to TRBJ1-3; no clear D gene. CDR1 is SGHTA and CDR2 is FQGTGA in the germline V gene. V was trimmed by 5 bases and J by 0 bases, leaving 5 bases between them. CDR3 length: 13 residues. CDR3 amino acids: CASSPDSGNTIYF. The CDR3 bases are TGTGCCAGCAGCCCCGACTCTGGAAACACCATATATTTT.

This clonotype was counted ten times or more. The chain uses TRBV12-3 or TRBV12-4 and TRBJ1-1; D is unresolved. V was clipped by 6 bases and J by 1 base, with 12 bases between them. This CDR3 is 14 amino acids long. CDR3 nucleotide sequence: TGTGCCAGCAGCCAATACGACAAGAACACTGAAGCTTTCTTT. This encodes CASSQYDKNTEAFF.

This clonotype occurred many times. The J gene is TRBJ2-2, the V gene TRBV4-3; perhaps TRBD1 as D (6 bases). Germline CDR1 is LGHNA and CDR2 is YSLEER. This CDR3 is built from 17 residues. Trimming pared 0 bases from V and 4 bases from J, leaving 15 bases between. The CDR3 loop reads CASSQDIWTQGTGELFF. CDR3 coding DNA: TGCGCCAGCAGCCAAGATATTTGGACACAGGGCACCGGGGAGCTGTTTTTT.